What follows are 9 T cell receptor beta chains derived from one specimen sequenced in a study of blood T cells in healthy people across ages. Together with a sample-barcoded 5' primer, a J-beta primer mix was included in a second PCR lasting roughly 6 to 12 cycles. TCRdb re-analysed the 5' RACE reads in MiXCR, keeping a single row per CDR3 protein. Here the sample spans around 690,000 distinct CDR3 sequences, roughly three fifths being singletons. Sequencing used blood. The receptor set was obtained from a man aged 60 to 75 in good health.

V is TRBV4-1 and J is TRBJ2-5, with a possible D match to TRBD2 (6 bases). This CDR3 comprises 15 residues. Germline CDR1 and CDR2: MGHRA and YSYEKL. Trimming cost V 7 bases and J 2 bases, with 17 bases left between them. The CDR3 here is CASTPLASAQETQYF. Written as DNA, the CDR3 is TGCGCCAGCACCCCATTAGCTAGCGCGCAAGAGACCCAGTACTTC.

This chain links TRBV6-6 with TRBJ1-1; D may be TRBD1 (5 bases). This CDR3 region has 13 residues. CDR1 and CDR2 from the germline V gene are MNHNY and SVGAGI (reference sequence). Trimming removed 6 bases from V and 4 bases from J, with 12 bases in between. Here the CDR3 reads CASRGEGITEAFF. The DNA for the CDR3 is TGTGCCAGCAGGGGGGAGGGGATCACTGAAGCTTTCTTT.

This chain connects TRBV6-2 or TRBV6-3 to TRBJ2-5, with D perhaps given as TRBD1 or TRBD2 (5 bases each). The ends were cut back, 7 bases at V and 11 bases at J, with 17 bases in the middle. CDR3 length equals 12 residues. From germline, CDR1 is MNHEY and CDR2 SVGEGT. CDR3 sequence (DNA): TGTGCCAGCAACTACGGACTGGGGGAGCAGTACTTC. Protein: CASNYGLGEQYF.

The chain uses TRBV12-3 or TRBV12-4 and TRBJ1-1; TRBD1 matches at 7 bases. The length of the CDR3 is 14 residues. V shed 3 bases, J shed 3 bases, and the junction held 4 bases outside the gene matches. The CDR3 loop reads CASSFEGAHTEAFF. The DNA of the CDR3 is TGTGCCAGCAGTTTTGAGGGGGCTCACACTGAAGCTTTCTTT.

The V gene is TRBV6-5, the J gene TRBJ2-1; 7 bases are a match to TRBD1. CDR3 size: 12 residues. J was trimmed by 5 bases and V by 7 bases; bases with no gene match: 2. Germline lookup yields CDR1 MNHEY and CDR2 SVGAGI. The CDR3 region has the DNA TGTGCCAGCAAGACAGGGAACAATGAGCAGTTCTTC. Its translation: CASKTGNNEQFF.

This clonotype has only a few counts. The chain is built from TRBV15 and TRBJ2-1; D may correspond to TRBD1 or TRBD2 (5 bases each). Trimming shortened V by 1 base and J by 0 bases, and 10 bases separated the two germline ends. The CDR3 is made up of 16 amino acids. The V gene's germline CDR1 is LNHNV and CDR2 YYDKDF (reference sequence). CDR3 DNA: TGTGCCACCAGCAGAGTCCCAGGGAGCTCCTACAATGAGCAGTTCTTC. Protein: CATSRVPGSSYNEQFF.

This clonotype was seen a few times. V and J are TRBV29-1 and TRBJ2-7; D is uncertain. This CDR3 spans 13 amino acids. V was clipped by 6 bases and J by 2 bases, with 14 bases between them. In germline, CDR1 is SQVTM, CDR2 ANQGSEA. CDR3 DNA: TGCAGCGTAAAGAACAGCCCAACCTACGAGCAGTACTTC. It encodes CSVKNSPTYEQYF.

The V call is TRBV2, the J call TRBJ2-7, with 10 bases aligning to TRBD2. The CDR3 is 15 amino acids. Germline V lookup: CDR1 SNHLY, CDR2 FYNNEI. Trimming took 6 bases from V and 2 from J; bases not matched to a gene: 7. The DNA of the CDR3 is TGTGCCAGCAGCCCCGCCCTAGCGGGAGCCTACGAGCAGTACTTC. Residues: CASSPALAGAYEQYF.

The chain joins TRBV10-1 to TRBJ2-1; no reliable D call. The better agreement between TRBJ2-7 and the DNA end casts doubt on the J call. CDR1 and CDR2 from the germline V gene are WNHNN and SYGVQD (reference sequence). The CDR3 length is 14 residues. This chain's CDR3 is CASSEDTSYNEQYF. DNA for the CDR3: TGCGCCAGCAGTGAAGACACCTCCTACAATGAGCAGTACTTC.